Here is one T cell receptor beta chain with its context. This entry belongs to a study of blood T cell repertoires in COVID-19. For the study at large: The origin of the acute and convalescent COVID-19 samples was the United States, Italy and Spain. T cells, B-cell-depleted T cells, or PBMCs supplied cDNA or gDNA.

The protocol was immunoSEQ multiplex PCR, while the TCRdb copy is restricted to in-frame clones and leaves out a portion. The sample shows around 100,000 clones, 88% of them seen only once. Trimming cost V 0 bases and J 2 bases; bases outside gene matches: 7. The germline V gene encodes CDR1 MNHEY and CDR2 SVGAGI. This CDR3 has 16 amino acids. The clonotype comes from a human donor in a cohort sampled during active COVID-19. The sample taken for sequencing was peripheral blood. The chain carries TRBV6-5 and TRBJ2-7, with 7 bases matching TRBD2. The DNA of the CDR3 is TGTGCCAGCAGTTACTCAGGCGGGAGAGCAACCTACGAGCAGTACTTC. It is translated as CASSYSGGRATYEQYF.